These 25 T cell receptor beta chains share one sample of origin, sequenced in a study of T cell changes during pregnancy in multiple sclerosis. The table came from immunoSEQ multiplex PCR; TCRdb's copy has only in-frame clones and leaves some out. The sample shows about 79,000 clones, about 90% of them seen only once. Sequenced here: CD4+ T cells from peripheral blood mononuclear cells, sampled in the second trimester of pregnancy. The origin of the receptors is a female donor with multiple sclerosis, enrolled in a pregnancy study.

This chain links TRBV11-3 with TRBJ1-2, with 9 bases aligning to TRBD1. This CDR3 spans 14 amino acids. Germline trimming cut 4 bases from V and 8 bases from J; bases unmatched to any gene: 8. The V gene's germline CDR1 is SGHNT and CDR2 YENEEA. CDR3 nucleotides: TGTGCCAGCAGCTCCGGGACAGGGAGTAGCGGCTACACCTTC. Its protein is CASSSGTGSSGYTF.

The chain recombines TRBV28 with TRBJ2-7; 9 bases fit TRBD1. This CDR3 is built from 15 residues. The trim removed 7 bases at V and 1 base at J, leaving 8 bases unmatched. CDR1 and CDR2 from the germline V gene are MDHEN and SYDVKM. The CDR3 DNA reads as TGTGCCAGCACCCAGGGTGGGACAGGGTCCTACGAGCAGTACTTC. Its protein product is CASTQGGTGSYEQYF.

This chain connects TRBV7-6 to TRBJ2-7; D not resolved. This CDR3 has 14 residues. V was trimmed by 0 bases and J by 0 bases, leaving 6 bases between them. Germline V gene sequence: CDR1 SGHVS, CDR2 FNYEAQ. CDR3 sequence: CASSLALSSYEQYF. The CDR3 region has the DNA TGTGCCAGCAGCTTAGCGCTAAGCTCCTACGAGCAGTACTTC.

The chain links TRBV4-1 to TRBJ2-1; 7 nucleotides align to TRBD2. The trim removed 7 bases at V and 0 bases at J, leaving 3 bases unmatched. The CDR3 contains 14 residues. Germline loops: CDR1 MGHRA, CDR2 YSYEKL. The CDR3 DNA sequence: TGCGCCAGCAACCGGGGGGACTCCTACAATGAGCAGTTCTTC. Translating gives CASNRGDSYNEQFF.

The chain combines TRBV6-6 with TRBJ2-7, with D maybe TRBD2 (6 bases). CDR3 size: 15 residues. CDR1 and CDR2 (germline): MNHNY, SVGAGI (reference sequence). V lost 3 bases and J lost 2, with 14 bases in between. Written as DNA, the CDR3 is TGTGCCAGCAGTTATTCTAGCGAGGGCACCTACGAGCAGTACTTC. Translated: CASSYSSEGTYEQYF.

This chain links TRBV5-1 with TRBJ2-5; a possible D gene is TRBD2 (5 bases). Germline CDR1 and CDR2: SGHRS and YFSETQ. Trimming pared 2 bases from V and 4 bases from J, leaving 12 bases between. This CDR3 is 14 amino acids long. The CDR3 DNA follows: TGCGCCAGCAGCTTAATGAGGGCGGGAGAGACCCAGTACTTC. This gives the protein CASSLMRAGETQYF. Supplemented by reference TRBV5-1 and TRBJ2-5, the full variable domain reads KAGVTQTPRYLIKTRGQQVTLSCSPISGHRSVSWYQQTPGQGLQFLFEYFSETQRNKGNFPGRFSGRQFSNSRSEMNVSTLELGDSALYLCASSLMRAGETQYFGPGTRLLVL.

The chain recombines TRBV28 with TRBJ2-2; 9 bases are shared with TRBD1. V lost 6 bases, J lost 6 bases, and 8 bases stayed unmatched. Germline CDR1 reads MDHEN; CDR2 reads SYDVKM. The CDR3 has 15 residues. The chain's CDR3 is CASRGATGGSGELFF. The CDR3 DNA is TGTGCCAGCAGGGGGGCGACAGGGGGGTCCGGGGAGCTGTTTTTT.

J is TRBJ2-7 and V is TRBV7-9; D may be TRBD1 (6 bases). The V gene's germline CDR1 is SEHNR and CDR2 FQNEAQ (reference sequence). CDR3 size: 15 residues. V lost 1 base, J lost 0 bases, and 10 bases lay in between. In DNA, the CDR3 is TGTGCCAGCAGCTTAGGAGGGACAACCTCCTACGAGCAGTACTTC. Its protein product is CASSLGGTTSYEQYF.

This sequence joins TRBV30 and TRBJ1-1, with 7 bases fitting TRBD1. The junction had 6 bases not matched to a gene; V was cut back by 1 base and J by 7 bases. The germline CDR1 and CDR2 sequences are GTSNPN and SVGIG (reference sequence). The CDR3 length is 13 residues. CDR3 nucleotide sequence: TGTGCCTGGAGTGGACAGGGAACTAATGAAGCTTTCTTT. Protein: CAWSGQGTNEAFF. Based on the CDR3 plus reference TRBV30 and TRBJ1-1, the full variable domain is SQTIHQWPATLVQPVGSPLSLECTVEGTSNPNLYWYRQAAGRGLQLLFYSVGIGQISSEVPQNLSASRPQDRQFILSSKKLLLSDSGFYLCAWSGQGTNEAFFGQGTRLTVV.

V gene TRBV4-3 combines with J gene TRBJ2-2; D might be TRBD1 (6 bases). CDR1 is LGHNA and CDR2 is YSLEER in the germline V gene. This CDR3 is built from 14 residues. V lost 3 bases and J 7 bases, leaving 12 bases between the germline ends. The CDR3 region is CASSHGQLDGELFF. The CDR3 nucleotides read TGCGCCAGCAGCCACGGACAGCTGGACGGGGAGCTGTTTTTT.

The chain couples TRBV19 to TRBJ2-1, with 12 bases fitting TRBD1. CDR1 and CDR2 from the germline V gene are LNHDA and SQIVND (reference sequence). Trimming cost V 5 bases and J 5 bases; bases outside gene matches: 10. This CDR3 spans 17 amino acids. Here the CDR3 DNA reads TGTGCCAGTAGTCCCCTGATGGGACAGGGGGCGCACAATGAGCAGTTCTTC. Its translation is CASSPLMGQGAHNEQFF.

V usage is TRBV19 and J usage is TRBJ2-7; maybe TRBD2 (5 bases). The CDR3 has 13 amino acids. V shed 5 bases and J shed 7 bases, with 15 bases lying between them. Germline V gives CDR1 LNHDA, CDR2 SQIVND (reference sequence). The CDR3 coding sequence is TGTGCCAGTAGTCTTCGAGAGGGCAGGGAGCAGTACTTC. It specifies CASSLREGREQYF.

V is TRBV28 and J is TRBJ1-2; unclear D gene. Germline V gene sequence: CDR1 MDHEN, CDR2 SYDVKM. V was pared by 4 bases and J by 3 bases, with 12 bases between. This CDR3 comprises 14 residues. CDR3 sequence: CASSSSGIHYGYTF. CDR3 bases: TGTGCCAGCAGTTCGTCCGGGATTCACTATGGCTACACCTTC.

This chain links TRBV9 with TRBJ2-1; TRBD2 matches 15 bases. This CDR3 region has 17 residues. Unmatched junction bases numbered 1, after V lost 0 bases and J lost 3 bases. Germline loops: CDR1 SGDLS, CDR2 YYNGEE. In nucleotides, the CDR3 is TGTGCCAGCAGCGTAGAGGGACTAGCGGGGGGCTACAATGAGCAGTTCTTC. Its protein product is CASSVEGLAGGYNEQFF.

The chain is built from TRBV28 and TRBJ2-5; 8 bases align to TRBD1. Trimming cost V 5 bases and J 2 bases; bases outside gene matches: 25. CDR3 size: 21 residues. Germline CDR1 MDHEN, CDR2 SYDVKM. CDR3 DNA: TGTGCCAGCAGTAACCGGACAGGGTTTAGTTTACGTAGCGGAAGACAAGAGACCCAGTACTTC. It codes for CASSNRTGFSLRSGRQETQYF.

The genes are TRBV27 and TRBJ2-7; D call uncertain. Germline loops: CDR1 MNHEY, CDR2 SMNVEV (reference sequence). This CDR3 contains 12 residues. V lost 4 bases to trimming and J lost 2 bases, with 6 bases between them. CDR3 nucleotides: TGTGCCAGCAGTTCACCTACCTACGAGCAGTACTTC. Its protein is CASSSPTYEQYF.

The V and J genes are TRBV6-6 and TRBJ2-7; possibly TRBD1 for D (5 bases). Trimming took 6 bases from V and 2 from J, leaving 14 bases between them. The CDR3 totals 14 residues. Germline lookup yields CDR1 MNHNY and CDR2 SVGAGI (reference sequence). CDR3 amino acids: CASRKIGAAYEQYF. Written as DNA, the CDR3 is TGTGCCAGCAGAAAGATAGGGGCCGCCTACGAGCAGTACTTC.

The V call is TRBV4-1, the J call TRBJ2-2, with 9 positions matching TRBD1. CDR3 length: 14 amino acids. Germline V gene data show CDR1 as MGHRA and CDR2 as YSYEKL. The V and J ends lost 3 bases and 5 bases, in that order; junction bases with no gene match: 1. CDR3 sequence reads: CASSQTGGTGELFF. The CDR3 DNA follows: TGCGCCAGCAGCCAGACAGGGGGGACCGGGGAGCTGTTTTTT.

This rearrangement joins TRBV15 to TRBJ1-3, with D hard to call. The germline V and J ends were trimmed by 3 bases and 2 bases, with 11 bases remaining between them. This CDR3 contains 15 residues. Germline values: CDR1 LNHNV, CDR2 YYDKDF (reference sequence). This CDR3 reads CATSSYSSAGNTIYF. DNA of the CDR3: TGTGCCACCAGCAGTTACAGTTCCGCTGGAAACACCATATATTTT.

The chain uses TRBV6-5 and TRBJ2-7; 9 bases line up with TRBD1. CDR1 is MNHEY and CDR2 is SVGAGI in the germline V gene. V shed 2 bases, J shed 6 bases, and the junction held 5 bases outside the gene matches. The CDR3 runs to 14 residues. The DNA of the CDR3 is TGTGCCAGCAGTTACGGGGACAGGGCCGGCGAGCAGTACTTC. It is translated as CASSYGDRAGEQYF.

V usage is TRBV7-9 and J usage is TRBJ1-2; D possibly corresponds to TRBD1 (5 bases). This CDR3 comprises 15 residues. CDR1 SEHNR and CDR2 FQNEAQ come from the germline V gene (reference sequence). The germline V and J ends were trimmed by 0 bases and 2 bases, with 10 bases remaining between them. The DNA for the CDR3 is TGTGCCAGCAGCTTAGCGCACGGGGGGAACTATGGCTACACCTTC. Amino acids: CASSLAHGGNYGYTF.

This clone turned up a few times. This CDR3 reads CASSGRAGTGGAEQYF. CDR3 nucleotides: TGTGCCAGCAGCGGTCGAGCCGGGACAGGGGGCGCCGAGCAGTACTTC. The V gene is TRBV7-9, the J gene TRBJ2-7, with 12 bases aligning to TRBD1. Trimming at V came to 5 bases and at J to 6 bases, leaving 11 bases not matched to a gene. The CDR3 totals 16 residues. Germline assignment: CDR1 SEHNR and CDR2 FQNEAQ (reference sequence).

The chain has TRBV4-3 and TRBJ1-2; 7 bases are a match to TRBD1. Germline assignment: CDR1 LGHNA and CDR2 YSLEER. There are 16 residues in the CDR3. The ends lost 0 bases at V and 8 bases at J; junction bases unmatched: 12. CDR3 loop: CASSQDQAGGRSGYTF. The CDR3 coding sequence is TGCGCCAGCAGCCAAGACCAGGCAGGGGGAAGGTCCGGCTACACCTTC.

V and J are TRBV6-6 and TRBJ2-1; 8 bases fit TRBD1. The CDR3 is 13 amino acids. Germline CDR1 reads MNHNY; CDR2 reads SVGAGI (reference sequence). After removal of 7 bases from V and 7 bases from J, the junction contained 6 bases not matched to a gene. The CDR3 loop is CASIRQGRNEQFF. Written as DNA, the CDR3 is TGTGCCAGCATCCGACAGGGGCGGAATGAGCAGTTCTTC.

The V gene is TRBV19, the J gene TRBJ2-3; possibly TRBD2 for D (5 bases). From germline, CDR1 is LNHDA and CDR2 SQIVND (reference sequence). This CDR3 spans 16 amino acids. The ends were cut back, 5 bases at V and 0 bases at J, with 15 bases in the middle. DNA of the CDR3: TGTGCCAGTAGTCAGATATACGGGGAAAGCACAGATACGCAGTATTTT. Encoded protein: CASSQIYGESTDTQYF. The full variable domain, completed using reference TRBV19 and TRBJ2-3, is DGGITQSPKYLFRKEGQNVTLSCEQNLNHDAMYWYRQDPGQGLRLIYYSQIVNDFQKGDIAEGYSVSREKKESFPLTVTSAQKNPTAFYLCASSQIYGESTDTQYFGPGTRLTVL.